Listed here are 25 T cell receptor beta chains from one sample, sequenced in a study of T cell repertoires in cytomegalovirus infection. MiXCR, applied by TCRdb to the reads, yields one record per CDR3 protein. The sample has about 140,000 distinct CDR3 sequences; under 8% are singletons. The specimen was PBMCs. These receptors all come from a human donor in good health (CMV status not recorded). Some clones in this sample may be carry-over from other donors' samples.

This clonotype was counted many times. The rearrangement joins TRBV11-2 to TRBJ2-3; D is possibly TRBD1 (5 bases). The CDR3 is 19 residues long. The V end was cut by 2 bases, the J end by 1 base, with 22 bases between. The germline gives CDR1 SGHAT, CDR2 FQNNGV. The CDR3 bases are TGTGCCAGCAGCTTATTCCATTGGCAGGGCTCGTTGGGCACAGATACGCAGTATTTT. Protein sequence: CASSLFHWQGSLGTDTQYF.

This clonotype was seen many times. This chain connects TRBV7-2 to TRBJ1-5; 8 positions agree with TRBD1. Germline V gene sequence: CDR1 SGHTA, CDR2 FQGNSA. Unmatched junction bases numbered 4, after V lost 6 bases and J lost 3 bases. CDR3 length: 14 amino acids. This chain's CDR3 is CASSMGQVNQPQHF. In nucleotides, the CDR3 is TGTGCCAGCAGTATGGGACAGGTCAATCAGCCCCAGCATTTT.

This clonotype was detected many times. The V and J genes are TRBV29-1 and TRBJ2-5; TRBD2 matches 11 bases. The V segment lost 5 bases and the J segment 5 bases; nucleotides outside the gene matches: 4. CDR1 SQVTM and CDR2 ANQGSEA come from the germline V gene. The CDR3 runs 13 residues. The CDR3: CSVLSGGAETQYF. The CDR3 DNA follows: TGCAGCGTTCTTAGCGGGGGGGCCGAGACCCAGTACTTC.

This clonotype was counted ten times or more. The chain couples TRBV5-1 to TRBJ2-1; 7 bases line up with TRBD1. Germline assignment: CDR1 SGHRS and CDR2 YFSETQ. The junction had 8 bases not matched to a gene; V was cut back by 3 bases and J by 2 bases. This CDR3 has 16 residues. The CDR3 DNA sequence: TGCGCCAGCAGCTGGGGCGGACAGGATCCCTACAATGAGCAGTTCTTC. It encodes CASSWGGQDPYNEQFF. The variable domain in full, completed from reference TRBV5-1 and TRBJ2-1, reads KAGVTQTPRYLIKTRGQQVTLSCSPISGHRSVSWYQQTPGQGLQFLFEYFSETQRNKGNFPGRFSGRQFSNSRSEMNVSTLELGDSALYLCASSWGGQDPYNEQFFGPGTRLTVL.

This clonotype was seen many times. This chain uses TRBV7-8 with TRBJ2-7; no clear D. Germline V gene lookup returns CDR1 SGHVS and CDR2 FQNEAQ. Trimming shortened V by 6 bases and J by 3 bases, and 3 bases separated the two germline ends. The CDR3 length is 10 residues. The CDR3 nucleotides read TGTGCCAGCAGTAACTACGAGCAGTACTTC. Its protein product is CASSNYEQYF. Complete variable domain (other parts from reference TRBV7-8 and TRBJ2-7): GAGVSQSPRYKVAKRGQDVALRCDPISGHVSLFWYQQALGQGPEFLTYFQNEAQLDKSGLPSDRFFAERPEGSVSTLKIQRTQQEDSAVYLCASSNYEQYFGPGTRLTVT.

This clonotype has a count of ten or more. The CDR3 bases are TGTGCCAGCAGCTTCGGGACAGGGGCGCCCTACGAGCAGTACTTC. Protein sequence: CASSFGTGAPYEQYF. The rearrangement links TRBV7-2 to TRBJ2-7; 10 nucleotides align to TRBD1. V lost 3 bases to trimming and J lost 2 bases; unmatched junction nucleotides: 4. The V gene's germline CDR1 is SGHTA and CDR2 FQGNSA. The CDR3 consists of 15 residues.

This clonotype was counted many times. The CDR3 sequence: CSARDGSWVRQARHMDTEAFF. DNA for the CDR3: TGCAGTGCTAGAGATGGGTCATGGGTTCGGCAGGCCCGCCACATGGACACTGAAGCTTTCTTT. J is TRBJ1-1 and V is TRBV20-1; D unresolved. The germline V gene encodes CDR1 DFQATT and CDR2 SNEGSKA (reference sequence). Trimming left V 0 bases short and J 3 bases short, with 32 bases between. This CDR3 comprises 21 residues.

There are many counts of this clonotype. The chain carries TRBV20-1 and TRBJ2-3; 7 bases align to TRBD2. V lost 5 bases to trimming and J lost 3 bases; unmatched junction nucleotides: 11. There are 15 residues in the CDR3. Germline loops: CDR1 DFQATT, CDR2 SNEGSKA (reference sequence). The CDR3 loop reads CSAAPPAGVTDTQYF. The CDR3 DNA follows: TGCAGTGCTGCCCCGCCTGCGGGGGTGACAGATACGCAGTATTTT.

This clonotype was observed many times. This chain uses TRBV7-2 with TRBJ1-2; 10 bases line up with TRBD1. Germline V gene sequence: CDR1 SGHTA, CDR2 FQGNSA. The CDR3 is 13 residues long. Germline trimming cut 0 bases from V and 8 bases from J; bases unmatched to any gene: 0. CDR3 sequence: CASSLATGGGYTF. The DNA for the CDR3 is TGTGCCAGCAGCTTAGCGACAGGGGGCGGCTACACCTTC.

In its sample, this clonotype was seen a few times. The chain recombines TRBV20-1 with TRBJ1-5, with 9 bases identical to TRBD1. Germline CDR1 and CDR2: DFQATT and SNEGSKA (reference sequence). The CDR3 totals 15 residues. With 3 bases clipped from V and 1 base from J, the junction kept 4 bases outside the gene matches. CDR3 in amino acids: CSASLGQGSNQPQHF. CDR3 sequence (DNA): TGCAGTGCTAGCCTAGGACAGGGGAGCAATCAGCCCCAGCATTTT.

This clonotype was found many times. V and J are TRBV30 and TRBJ2-2; 7 bases align to TRBD1. J lost 1 base, V lost 2 bases, and 7 bases had no gene match. The CDR3 has 16 amino acids. The germline CDR1 and CDR2 sequences are GTSNPN and SVGIG (reference sequence). The CDR3 DNA sequence: TGTGCCTGGAGTCCCTCCAGGACAGGGAACACCGGGGAGCTGTTTTTT. Residues: CAWSPSRTGNTGELFF.

This chain joins TRBV25-1 and TRBJ1-4; a possible D gene is TRBD1 (5 bases). The CDR3 spans 14 residues. V was shortened by 2 bases and J by 7 bases, with 11 bases between the two germline ends. The V gene's germline CDR1 is MGHDK and CDR2 SYGVNS. The CDR3 spells CASSEGTGFEKLFF. CDR3 nucleotides: TGTGCCAGCAGTGAAGGAACAGGTTTTGAAAAACTGTTTTTT.

The V call is TRBV29-1, the J call TRBJ2-3; TRBD1 agrees at 10 bases. The CDR3 spans 17 residues. Germline CDR1 and CDR2: SQVTM and ANQGSEA. V gave up 5 bases and J gave up 2 bases; unmatched junction bases: 13. The CDR3, as DNA: TGCAGCGTTCACGACAGGGGGCCTTTAAAGTTCACAGATACGCAGTATTTT. It yields the protein CSVHDRGPLKFTDTQYF.

Of note for this clonotype: A read error is possible here, since a much larger clone lies one base away. V usage is TRBV20-1 and J usage is TRBJ1-6, with a possible D match to TRBD1 (5 bases). This CDR3 contains 13 residues. The V gene lost 5 bases and the J gene lost 5 bases, with 10 bases spanning the gap. Germline V gene sequence: CDR1 DFQATT, CDR2 SNEGSKA (reference sequence). CDR3 protein: CSALGPHNSPLHF. The CDR3 coding sequence is TGCAGTGCTCTGGGGCCGCATAATTCACCCCTCCACTTT.

This clonotype has only a few counts. The chain recombines TRBV20-1 with TRBJ2-2, with D unresolved. Germline V gene lookup returns CDR1 DFQATT and CDR2 SNEGSKA (reference sequence). The ends were cut back, 3 bases at V and 4 bases at J, with 9 bases in the middle. This CDR3 is built from 13 residues. CDR3 sequence: CSARARTTGELFF. CDR3 bases: TGCAGTGCTAGGGCTCGAACCACCGGGGAGCTGTTTTTT.

About this clonotype: This may come from a read error, since a much larger clone is one base off. V usage is TRBV12-3 or TRBV12-4 and J usage is TRBJ1-5; D ambiguous. Trimming pared 8 bases from V and 3 bases from J, leaving 17 bases between. This CDR3 is built from 15 residues. In nucleotides, the CDR3 is TGTGCCAGCGGCCTTACCTCAGGCTACAATCAGCCCCAGCATTTT. The encoded protein is CASGLTSGYNQPQHF.

This clonotype occurred many times. The chain combines TRBV28 with TRBJ1-3; D call uncertain. V was pared by 2 bases and J by 1 base, with 6 bases between. This CDR3 has 14 amino acids. Germline CDR1 is MDHEN and CDR2 is SYDVKM. The CDR3 here is CASSLGRSGNTIYF. CDR3 coding DNA: TGTGCCAGCAGTTTAGGTAGATCTGGAAACACCATATATTTT.

This clonotype was seen many times. The chain recombines TRBV7-9 with TRBJ1-2; D is perhaps TRBD1 (5 bases). V was clipped by 4 bases and J by 4 bases, with 7 bases between them. From germline, CDR1 is SEHNR and CDR2 FQNEAQ (reference sequence). The CDR3 is made up of 12 amino acids. Here the CDR3 reads CASSSRVYGYTF. CDR3 nucleotides: TGTGCCAGCAGCTCCAGGGTCTATGGCTACACCTTC.

This clonotype was counted many times. The chain joins TRBV7-3 to TRBJ2-6; D uncertain. V dropped 5 bases and J dropped 0 bases, with 5 bases sitting between them. The germline V gene has CDR1 SGHTA and CDR2 FQGTGA. The CDR3 has 14 residues. CDR3 bases: TGTGCCAGCAGCCCGCTCTCTGGGGCCAACGTCCTGACTTTC. Protein product: CASSPLSGANVLTF.

This clonotype was counted ten times or more. This chain uses TRBV7-2 with TRBJ2-5, with no clear D. V lost 5 bases, J lost 4 bases, and 20 bases lay in between. The CDR3 covers 16 residues. In germline, CDR1 is SGHTA, CDR2 FQGNSA. The CDR3 bases are TGTGCCAGCAGCCCCCTCCGCAGCTCCCGAGGAGAGACCCAGTACTTC. Translating it yields CASSPLRSSRGETQYF.

The sample holds many counts of this clonotype. The CDR3 nucleotides are TGTGCTAGTGGTTTGGAAGGGACAGGGGTAGAGACCCAGTACTTC. Protein sequence: CASGLEGTGVETQYF. V is TRBV12-5 and J is TRBJ2-5; 10 nucleotides line up with TRBD1. The CDR3 totals 15 residues. Germline CDR1 reads LGHNT; CDR2 reads FRNRAP. J gave up 4 bases and V 1 base, and 3 bases lay outside the gene matches. The variable domain in full, completed from reference TRBV12-5 and TRBJ2-5, reads DARVTQTPRHKVTEMGQEVTMRCQPILGHNTVFWYRQTMMQGLELLAYFRNRAPLDDSGMPKDRFSAEMPDATLATLKIQPSEPRDSAVYFCASGLEGTGVETQYFGPGTRLLVL.

This clonotype was counted between two and nine times. This chain joins TRBV5-1 and TRBJ1-2; D gene uncertain. Germline V gene data show CDR1 as SGHRS and CDR2 as YFSETQ. CDR3 length equals 15 residues. The ends were cut back, 3 bases at V and 0 bases at J, with 12 bases in the middle. CDR3: CASSSLSFPNYGYTF. The CDR3 DNA follows: TGCGCCAGCAGCTCCCTATCGTTCCCTAACTATGGCTACACCTTC.

This clonotype appeared many times. The chain is built from TRBV7-2 and TRBJ2-3; 9 nucleotides agree with TRBD2. Trimming removed 4 bases from V and 0 bases from J; junction bases left unmatched: 5. Germline CDR1 SGHTA, CDR2 FQGNSA. This CDR3 comprises 16 residues. CDR3 bases: TGTGCCAGCAGCTGGCGCGGGGGGGAAAGCACAGATACGCAGTATTTT. Translated: CASSWRGGESTDTQYF.

This clonotype was recorded many times. The CDR3 protein is CASSSTSGRGPNQPQHF. CDR3 in DNA: TGTGCCAGCAGCTCTACGAGTGGGCGGGGGCCCAATCAGCCCCAGCATTTT. J is TRBJ1-5 and V is TRBV7-8; possibly TRBD1 for D (6 bases). V lost 4 bases, J lost 3 bases, and 19 bases lay in between. Germline loops: CDR1 SGHVS, CDR2 FQNEAQ. The CDR3 runs to 17 residues.

This clonotype was counted many times. This CDR3 is CATRGANTGELFF. CDR3 DNA sequence: TGTGCCACCCGGGGGGCGAACACCGGGGAGCTGTTTTTT. This chain uses TRBV28 with TRBJ2-2; 7 positions agree with TRBD2. This CDR3 region has 13 residues. The junction had 2 bases not matched to a gene; V was cut back by 10 bases and J by 0 bases. From germline, CDR1 is MDHEN and CDR2 SYDVKM.